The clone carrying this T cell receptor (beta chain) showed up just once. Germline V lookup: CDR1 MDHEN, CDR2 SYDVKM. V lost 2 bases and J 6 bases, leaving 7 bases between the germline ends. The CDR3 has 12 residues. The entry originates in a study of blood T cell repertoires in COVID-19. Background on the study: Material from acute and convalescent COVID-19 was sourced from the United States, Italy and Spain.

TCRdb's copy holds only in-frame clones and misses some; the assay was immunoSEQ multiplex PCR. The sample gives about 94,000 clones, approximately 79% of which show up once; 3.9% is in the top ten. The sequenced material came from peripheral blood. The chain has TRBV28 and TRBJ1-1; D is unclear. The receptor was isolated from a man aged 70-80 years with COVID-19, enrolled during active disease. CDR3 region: CASSLPPSEAFF. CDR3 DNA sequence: TGTGCCAGCAGTTTACCCCCCTCTGAAGCTTTCTTT.